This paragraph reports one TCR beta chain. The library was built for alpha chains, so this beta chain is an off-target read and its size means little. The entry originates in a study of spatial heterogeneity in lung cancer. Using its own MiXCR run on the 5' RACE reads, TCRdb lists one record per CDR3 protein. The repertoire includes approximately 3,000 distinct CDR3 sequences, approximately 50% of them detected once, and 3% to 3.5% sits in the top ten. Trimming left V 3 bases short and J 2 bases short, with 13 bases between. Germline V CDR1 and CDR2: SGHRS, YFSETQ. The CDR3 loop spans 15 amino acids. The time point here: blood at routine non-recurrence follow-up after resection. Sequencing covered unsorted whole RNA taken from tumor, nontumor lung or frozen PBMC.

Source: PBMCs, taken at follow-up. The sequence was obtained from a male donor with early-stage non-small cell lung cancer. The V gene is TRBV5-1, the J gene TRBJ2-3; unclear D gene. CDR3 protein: CASSSESHTTDTQYF. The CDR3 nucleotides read TGCGCCAGCAGCTCAGAGTCTCATACCACAGATACGCAGTATTTT.